These 27 T cell receptor beta chains were sequenced from one sample in a study of technical replicates of blood from a few donors. Method: immunoSEQ multiplex PCR; TCRdb's copy keeps in-frame clones and lacks some. The repertoire consists of tens of thousands of clones, with about 91% occurring once and the leading ten covering 0.3% to 0.5%. Source material: T cells isolated from PBMCs. The source of these receptors is a human donor in good health. Some clones in this sample may be carry-over from other donors' samples.

This chain joins TRBV30 and TRBJ1-2, with 7 nucleotides matching TRBD1. Trimming took 0 bases from V and 6 from J; bases not matched to a gene: 7. Germline assignment: CDR1 GTSNPN and CDR2 SVGIG (reference sequence). The CDR3 totals 14 residues. The CDR3 region is CAWSVLRGLDGYTF. The CDR3 coding sequence is TGTGCCTGGAGTGTATTGAGGGGGCTGGATGGCTACACCTTC.

The chain recombines TRBV11-1 with TRBJ2-2; unclear D gene. The germline gives CDR1 SGHAT, CDR2 FQDESV (reference sequence). V lost 0 bases, J lost 4 bases, and 9 bases lay in between. This CDR3 is 15 amino acids long. DNA of the CDR3: TGTGCCAGCAGCTTAGCGCTAATCGGCACCGGGGAGCTGTTTTTT. Translating gives CASSLALIGTGELFF.

This sequence joins TRBV19 and TRBJ2-7; D unresolved. CDR3 size: 13 residues. Per the germline V gene, CDR1 is LNHDA and CDR2 is SQIVND (reference sequence). Trimming stripped 3 bases from V and 3 bases from J, with 9 bases between. The CDR3 coding sequence is TGTGCCAGTAGTATTACCGCTAGCTACGAGCAGTACTTC. Its protein product is CASSITASYEQYF.

This clone is a singleton in its sample. The genes are TRBV19 and TRBJ2-7; D is possibly TRBD2 (5 bases). The CDR3 has 15 amino acids. V was pared by 3 bases and J by 2 bases, with 14 bases between. Per the germline V gene, CDR1 is LNHDA and CDR2 is SQIVND (reference sequence). In DNA, the CDR3 is TGTGCCAGTAGTATTGCAAGCGGTCCACCCTACGAGCAGTACTTC. Encoded protein: CASSIASGPPYEQYF.

The chain carries TRBV13 and TRBJ2-1; TRBD2 matches at 10 bases. Germline V gene sequence: CDR1 PRHDT, CDR2 FYEKMQ (reference sequence). After removal of 4 bases from V and 9 bases from J, the junction contained 6 bases not matched to a gene. This CDR3 contains 14 residues. DNA for the CDR3: TGTGCCAGCAGCTACCTAGCGGGAGCAGTTGAGCAGTTCTTC. This encodes CASSYLAGAVEQFF.

The V call is TRBV4-1, the J call TRBJ1-6, with 9 nucleotides matching TRBD1. Germline V gives CDR1 MGHRA, CDR2 YSYEKL. The CDR3 totals 16 residues. V lost 1 base, J lost 7 bases, and 5 bases stayed unmatched. The CDR3 DNA is TGCGCCAGCAGCCAAGCACAGGGGGCGAGAAATTCACCCCTCCACTTT. It encodes CASSQAQGARNSPLHF.

CDR3 nucleotides: TGTGCCAGCAGTTACTTGTTACAGGGCTACGAGCAGTACTTC. Encoded protein: CASSYLLQGYEQYF. The chain is built from TRBV6-5 and TRBJ2-7; the D gene is possibly TRBD1 (6 bases). Germline CDR1 is MNHEY and CDR2 is SVGAGI. Trimming stripped 1 base from V and 3 bases from J, with 10 bases between. The CDR3 length is 14 residues.

The chain joins TRBV18 to TRBJ1-1; 7 bases are shared with TRBD1. The CDR3 extends over 19 amino acids. The germline V gene encodes CDR1 KGHSH and CDR2 LQKENI. J gave up 1 base and V 4 bases, and 18 bases lay outside the gene matches. The DNA for the CDR3 is TGTGCCAGCTCACTTTACCGGGACAGACCTCAAGGAGGGAACACTGAAGCTTTCTTT. Residues: CASSLYRDRPQGGNTEAFF.

CDR3 nucleotide sequence: TGTGCCAGCAGCCAGATACAGGGGGAGATAGAGACCCAGTACTTC. It codes for CASSQIQGEIETQYF. V and J are TRBV4-2 and TRBJ2-5; 8 bases match TRBD1. In germline, CDR1 is LGHNA, CDR2 YNFKEQ. The J segment lost 4 bases and the V segment lost 3 bases, leaving 7 bases of the junction unmatched. The CDR3 contains 15 residues.

The CDR3 loop is CASSAQGMSQPQHF. DNA of the CDR3: TGTGCCAGTAGTGCACAGGGAATGTCTCAGCCCCAGCATTTT. The rearrangement joins TRBV19 to TRBJ1-5; D is possibly TRBD1 (6 bases). The germline V gene encodes CDR1 LNHDA and CDR2 SQIVND (reference sequence). This CDR3 region has 14 residues. Trimming took 5 bases from V and 6 from J, leaving 14 bases between them.

This chain uses TRBV28 with TRBJ1-2; D might be TRBD1 (6 bases). The CDR3 consists of 16 residues. Between the trimmed V and J ends, which lost 4 bases and 2 bases, there was a span of 17 bases. CDR1 is MDHEN and CDR2 is SYDVKM in the germline V gene. The CDR3, as DNA: TGTGCCAGCAGTTCGCTATATGACAGGCCCAACTATGGCTACACCTTC. This gives the protein CASSSLYDRPNYGYTF.

The rearrangement joins TRBV6-5 to TRBJ2-2; 9 nucleotides align to TRBD2. Germline CDR1 reads MNHEY; CDR2 reads SVGAGI. The CDR3 totals 15 residues. The trim removed 4 bases at V and 4 bases at J, leaving 4 bases unmatched. The CDR3: CASSWSGRSTGELFF. In DNA form, the CDR3 reads TGTGCCAGCAGTTGGAGCGGGAGGAGCACCGGGGAGCTGTTTTTT.

This rearrangement joins TRBV12-5 to TRBJ1-2; no reliable D call. Germline-derived CDR1 and CDR2 are LGHNT and FRNRAP. This CDR3 contains 13 residues. The germline V and J ends were trimmed by 4 bases and 3 bases, with 9 bases remaining between them. The CDR3 loop reads CASGSSEDYGYTF. The CDR3 coding sequence is TGTGCTAGTGGTTCCTCAGAAGACTATGGCTACACCTTC. Based on the CDR3 plus reference TRBV12-5 and TRBJ1-2, the full variable domain is DARVTQTPRHKVTEMGQEVTMRCQPILGHNTVFWYRQTMMQGLELLAYFRNRAPLDDSGMPKDRFSAEMPDATLATLKIQPSEPRDSAVYFCASGSSEDYGYTFGSGTRLTVV.

A single count supports this clone. The genes are TRBV7-3 and TRBJ2-1; 10 bases agree with TRBD1. The CDR3 has 18 residues. Germline values: CDR1 SGHTA, CDR2 FQGTGA. Trimming removed 1 base from V and 5 bases from J; junction bases left unmatched: 11. This CDR3 is CASSLIGPLDRGDNEQFF. The CDR3 region has the DNA TGTGCCAGCAGCTTAATCGGTCCGCTGGACAGGGGGGACAATGAGCAGTTCTTC.

The J gene is TRBJ2-5, the V gene TRBV7-9; tentative D call: TRBD1 (5 bases). The CDR3 consists of 12 residues. Trimming shortened V by 1 base and J by 13 bases, and 13 bases separated the two germline ends. Germline assignment: CDR1 SEHNR and CDR2 FQNEAQ (reference sequence). CDR3 protein: CASSLDLGPGYF. The CDR3 nucleotides read TGTGCCAGCAGCTTAGATTTGGGGCCCGGGTACTTC. The whole variable domain, remainder taken from reference TRBV7-9 and TRBJ2-5, is DTGVSQNPRHKITKRGQNVTFRCDPISEHNRLYWYRQTLGQGPEFLTYFQNEAQLEKSRLLSDRFSAERPKGSFSTLEIQRTEQGDSAMYLCASSLDLGPGYFGPGTRLLVL.

The chain uses TRBV5-4 and TRBJ1-1; the D is unclear. Germline-derived CDR1 and CDR2 are SGHNT and YYREEE (reference sequence). This CDR3 contains 14 residues. The V and J ends lost 4 bases and 4 bases respectively, with 14 bases between them. The CDR3 DNA reads as TGTGCCAGCAGCGAGGGTACGTGGGGCACTGAAGCTTTCTTT. It translates to CASSEGTWGTEAFF. Based on the CDR3 plus reference TRBV5-4 and TRBJ1-1, the full variable domain is ETGVTQSPTHLIKTRGQQVTLRCSSQSGHNTVSWYQQALGQGPQFIFQYYREEENGRGNFPPRFSGLQFPNYSSELNVNALELDDSALYLCASSEGTWGTEAFFGQGTRLTVV.

The chain couples TRBV9 to TRBJ1-2; 9 nucleotides match TRBD1. Per the germline V gene, CDR1 is SGDLS and CDR2 is YYNGEE. The V and J ends lost 5 bases and 8 bases, in that order; junction bases with no gene match: 10. The CDR3 has 14 amino acids. DNA of the CDR3: TGTGCCAGCAGAAGGACAGGGGTTGGTTCCGGCTACACCTTC. This gives the protein CASRRTGVGSGYTF.

This rearrangement joins TRBV6-6 to TRBJ2-5; 8 nucleotides agree with TRBD2. The germline V gene has CDR1 MNHNY and CDR2 SVGAGI (reference sequence). The junction had 7 bases not matched to a gene; V was cut back by 0 bases and J by 4 bases. The CDR3 length is 16 residues. In DNA form, the CDR3 reads TGTGCCAGCAGTTACTCCATTGCGGGAGGAGGAGAGACCCAGTACTTC. The encoded protein is CASSYSIAGGGETQYF.

Here the CDR3 DNA reads TGTGCCAGCAGCTTATGGGGGACTGGGAACAATGAGCAGTTCTTC. Translating gives CASSLWGTGNNEQFF. The chain combines TRBV7-3 with TRBJ2-1; D is possibly TRBD2 (6 bases). CDR3 size: 15 residues. Germline V lookup: CDR1 SGHTA, CDR2 FQGTGA. The ends were cut back, 2 bases at V and 5 bases at J, with 13 bases in the middle.

The rearrangement uses TRBV5-4 and TRBJ2-7; D possibly corresponds to TRBD2 (5 bases). The CDR3 sequence is 13 residues long. V dropped 0 bases and J dropped 3 bases, with 7 bases sitting between them. From germline, CDR1 is SGHNT and CDR2 YYREEE (reference sequence). The DNA of the CDR3 is TGTGCCAGCAGCTTGGAACGGGACTACGAGCAGTACTTC. Its protein product is CASSLERDYEQYF.

The chain joins TRBV6-1 to TRBJ2-6; D not certain. The CDR3 consists of 20 residues. With 0 bases removed from V and 2 bases from J, the gap between germline ends came to 20 bases. Per germline, CDR1 MNHNS and CDR2 SASEGT. CDR3 sequence: CASSEAWRIIYHPGANVLTF. The CDR3 bases are TGTGCCAGCAGTGAAGCGTGGCGGATCATATACCATCCTGGGGCCAACGTCCTGACTTTC.

The chain has TRBV7-3 and TRBJ2-1; 12 nucleotides line up with TRBD2. The CDR3 spans 15 residues. Per germline, CDR1 SGHTA and CDR2 FQGTGA. Trimming cost V 5 bases and J 5 bases; bases outside gene matches: 4. CDR3 sequence reads: CASSRGLAGNNEQFF. The CDR3 bases are TGTGCCAGCAGCCGGGGACTAGCGGGCAACAATGAGCAGTTCTTC. The complete variable domain, with remaining parts taken from reference TRBV7-3 and TRBJ2-1, reads GAGVSQTPSNKVTEKGKYVELRCDPISGHTALYWYRQSLGQGPEFLIYFQGTGAADDSGLPNDRFFAVRPEGSVSTLKIQRTERGDSAVYLCASSRGLAGNNEQFFGPGTRLTVL.

This clone was found a few times. This chain uses TRBV5-1 with TRBJ2-5; 10 bases are a match to TRBD2. The CDR3 is 15 residues long. Germline CDR1 reads SGHRS; CDR2 reads YFSETQ. The V gene end was trimmed by 7 bases and the J gene end by 5 bases; junction bases not matched to a gene: 11. CDR3 residues: CASSGASGSQETQYF. The DNA of the CDR3 is TGCGCCAGCTCAGGGGCTAGCGGGAGCCAGGAGACCCAGTACTTC. Together with reference TRBV5-1 and TRBJ2-5, the CDR3 gives the full variable domain: KAGVTQTPRYLIKTRGQQVTLSCSPISGHRSVSWYQQTPGQGLQFLFEYFSETQRNKGNFPGRFSGRQFSNSRSEMNVSTLELGDSALYLCASSGASGSQETQYFGPGTRLLVL.

The V gene is TRBV10-1, the J gene TRBJ2-1; D gene unclear. The CDR3 has 15 residues. Between the trimmed V and J ends, which lost 3 bases and 2 bases, there was a span of 11 bases. Per germline, CDR1 WNHNN and CDR2 SYGVQD (reference sequence). CDR3 amino acids: CASSEFTFPYNEQFF. Here the CDR3 DNA reads TGCGCCAGCAGTGAATTTACTTTCCCCTACAATGAGCAGTTCTTC.

The rearrangement joins TRBV6-5 to TRBJ2-3; D is possibly TRBD2 (5 bases). CDR3 length equals 12 residues. The V and J ends lost 2 bases and 5 bases respectively, with 5 bases between them. Germline values: CDR1 MNHEY, CDR2 SVGAGI. The CDR3 spells CASSYRGDTQYF. In nucleotides, the CDR3 is TGTGCCAGCAGTTACCGGGGAGATACGCAGTATTTT.

CDR3 region: CASSYSGGARNIQYF. The CDR3, as DNA: TGTGCCAGCAGTTACTCAGGGGGCGCACGGAACATTCAGTACTTC. The rearrangement links TRBV6-5 to TRBJ2-4; 7 bases are shared with TRBD1. Germline CDR1 is MNHEY and CDR2 is SVGAGI. This CDR3 contains 15 residues. After removal of 0 bases from V and 7 bases from J, the junction contained 6 bases not matched to a gene.

The V call is TRBV7-8, the J call TRBJ2-3; 13 nucleotides align to TRBD2. This CDR3 is 16 amino acids long. The V segment lost 5 bases and the J segment 2 bases; nucleotides outside the gene matches: 4. Germline V CDR1 and CDR2: SGHVS, FQNEAQ. The CDR3 loop is CASSLGTSGITDTQYF. The CDR3 DNA is TGTGCCAGCAGCCTAGGGACTAGCGGGATCACAGATACGCAGTATTTT.